This TCR beta chain was recovered during a study of blood T cell repertoires in COVID-19. CDR3 size: 14 residues. V was shortened by 3 bases and J by 8 bases, with 11 bases between the two germline ends. Germline V CDR1 and CDR2: SGHAT, FQNNGV. The protocol was immunoSEQ multiplex PCR, while the TCRdb copy is restricted to in-frame clones and leaves out a portion. The sample records 200,000 to 300,000 clones, more than 90% being singletons. The chain employs TRBV11-2 and TRBJ1-6; D is uncertain. Sequenced sample: peripheral blood. This TCR was sampled from a person aged 18-30 years with COVID-19, enrolled during active disease. DNA for the CDR3: TGTGCCAGCAGCTTCGCGGGTTTAGATTCACCCCTCCACTTT. Residues: CASSFAGLDSPLHF.